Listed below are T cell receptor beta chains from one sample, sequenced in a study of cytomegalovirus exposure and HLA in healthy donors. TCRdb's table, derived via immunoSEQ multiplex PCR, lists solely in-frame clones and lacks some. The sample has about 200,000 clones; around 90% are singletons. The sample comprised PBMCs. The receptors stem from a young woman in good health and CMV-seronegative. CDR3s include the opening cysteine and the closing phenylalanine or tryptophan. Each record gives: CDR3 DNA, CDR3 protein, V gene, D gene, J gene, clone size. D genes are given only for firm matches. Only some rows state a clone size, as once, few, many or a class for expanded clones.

CDR3 DNA: TGTGCCAGCAGTCGCCTCGGCCCCGGGACAGGGTTCGAGGAGCAGTACTTC; CDR3 protein: CASSRLGPGTGFEEQYF; V gene: TRBV7-9; D gene: TRBD1; J gene: TRBJ2-7; clone size: NA
CDR3 DNA: TGCGCCAGCAGCCTTGGAACGACAGGGGCGAACACTGAAGCTTTCTTT; CDR3 protein: CASSLGTTGANTEAFF; V gene: TRBV5-1; D gene: TRBD1; J gene: TRBJ1-1; clone size: NA
CDR3 DNA: TGTGCCAGCAGCAACCGAGGTCGGCTAGATACGCAGTATTTT; CDR3 protein: CASSNRGRLDTQYF; V gene: TRBV28; D gene: NA; J gene: TRBJ2-3; clone size: NA
CDR3 DNA: TGTGCCAGCAGCCAAGATTCGGGGGGAAACACCATATATTTT; CDR3 protein: CASSQDSGGNTIYF; V gene: TRBV4-2; D gene: NA; J gene: TRBJ1-3; clone size: once
CDR3 DNA: TGTGCCAGCCGGGACAGGGGAACTGAAGCTTTCTTT; CDR3 protein: CASRDRGTEAFF; V gene: TRBV19; D gene: TRBD1; J gene: TRBJ1-1; clone size: NA
CDR3 DNA: TGTGCCAGCAGCTTGAGGCAGGGTCGACAGCCCCAGCATTTT; CDR3 protein: CASSLRQGRQPQHF; V gene: TRBV5-6; D gene: NA; J gene: TRBJ1-5; clone size: NA
CDR3 DNA: TGTGCCAGCAGTCGGCAGGGCATGAACACTGAAGCTTTCTTT; CDR3 protein: CASSRQGMNTEAFF; V gene: TRBV27; D gene: NA; J gene: TRBJ1-1; clone size: NA
CDR3 DNA: TGTGCCAGCAGCTCTAAACAGGGTTGGGTAGGCTACACCTTC; CDR3 protein: CASSSKQGWVGYTF; V gene: TRBV7-2; D gene: NA; J gene: TRBJ1-2; clone size: NA
CDR3 DNA: TGTGCCAGCAGTTCGACAGGGGCTACTAACACTGAAGCTTTCTTT; CDR3 protein: CASSSTGATNTEAFF; V gene: TRBV6-1; D gene: TRBD1; J gene: TRBJ1-1; clone size: NA
CDR3 DNA: TGTGCCAGCAAGGGGGCGGGGACTGAAGCTTTCTTT; CDR3 protein: CASKGAGTEAFF; V gene: TRBV27; D gene: TRBD1; J gene: TRBJ1-1; clone size: few
CDR3 DNA: TGCGCCAGCAGCCACACCGGGACAGACAACCTGAGTGGCTACACCTTC; CDR3 protein: CASSHTGTDNLSGYTF; V gene: TRBV4-1; D gene: TRBD1; J gene: TRBJ1-2; clone size: NA
CDR3 DNA: TGTGCCAGCAGTTTTGGGCGTCGGACCGGGGAGCTGTTTTTT; CDR3 protein: CASSFGRRTGELFF; V gene: TRBV28; D gene: NA; J gene: TRBJ2-2; clone size: NA
CDR3 DNA: TGTGCCAGCAGTGAGGGACTTTCCTACAATGAGCAGTTCTTC; CDR3 protein: CASSEGLSYNEQFF; V gene: TRBV2; D gene: NA; J gene: TRBJ2-1; clone size: NA
CDR3 DNA: TGTGCCAGCAGTTACTCAACCGGACAGAACTACGAGCAGTACTTC; CDR3 protein: CASSYSTGQNYEQYF; V gene: TRBV6-5; D gene: NA; J gene: TRBJ2-7; clone size: NA
CDR3 DNA: TGTGCCAGCAGCTTCGACGGGGTCTCTGGAAACACCATATATTTT; CDR3 protein: CASSFDGVSGNTIYF; V gene: TRBV7-2; D gene: NA; J gene: TRBJ1-3; clone size: NA
CDR3 DNA: TGTGCCAGCACCCAAGGGGACAAGTCCTACAATGAGCAGTTCTTC; CDR3 protein: CASTQGDKSYNEQFF; V gene: TRBV6-6; D gene: NA; J gene: TRBJ2-1; clone size: NA
CDR3 DNA: TGTGCCAGCAGCCTAAGCTCCTACGAGCAGTACTTC; CDR3 protein: CASSLSSYEQYF; V gene: TRBV7-6; D gene: NA; J gene: TRBJ2-7; clone size: NA
CDR3 DNA: TGTGCCAGCAGTGATGCACGACTAGCCTACGAGCAGTACTTC; CDR3 protein: CASSDARLAYEQYF; V gene: TRBV2; D gene: NA; J gene: TRBJ2-7; clone size: once
CDR3 DNA: TGTGCCAGCAGTTTGTATGACATGAACACTGAAGCTTTCTTT; CDR3 protein: CASSLYDMNTEAFF; V gene: TRBV6-1; D gene: NA; J gene: TRBJ1-1; clone size: NA
CDR3 DNA: TGCGCCAGCAGCCGGGTACAGGGACCTAATGAAAAACTGTTTTTT; CDR3 protein: CASSRVQGPNEKLFF; V gene: TRBV4-1; D gene: NA; J gene: TRBJ1-4; clone size: once
CDR3 DNA: TGTGCCACCAGCAGTTCGCTAGTTAATGAGCAGTTCTTC; CDR3 protein: CATSSSLVNEQFF; V gene: TRBV15; D gene: NA; J gene: TRBJ2-1; clone size: NA
CDR3 DNA: TGTGCCAGCAGTTTAGGGGCGGGGGGTTCCTACGAGCAGTACTTC; CDR3 protein: CASSLGAGGSYEQYF; V gene: TRBV27; D gene: TRBD2; J gene: TRBJ2-7; clone size: NA